The 4 T cell receptor beta chains below were found in one sample sequenced in a study of cytomegalovirus exposure and HLA in healthy donors (TCRdb year 2017). Library preparation employed the immunoSEQ multiplex PCR assay. TCRdb took over this immuneACCESS table, retaining in-frame rearrangements with V and J assigned. Such tables are incomplete; in checked studies, under half of the missing clones stem from an unresolved V gene, and the remainder is unexplained. The table for this sample lists 240,000 or so clones; around 87% of them were counted only once. Around 1.2% of the sample is held by the ten biggest clonotypes. Source material: PBMCs. Every receptor here comes from a woman aged 25-40 years in good health and CMV-seropositive.

V is TRBV5-5 and J is TRBJ2-1; 8 bases are a match to TRBD2. The CDR3 length is 15 residues. Germline values: CDR1 SGHKS, CDR2 YYEKEE (reference sequence). V shed 3 bases, J shed 1 base, and the junction held 3 bases outside the gene matches. CDR3 residues: CASSSREGSYNEQFF. Written as DNA, the CDR3 is TGTGCCAGCAGCTCCCGGGAGGGGTCCTACAATGAGCAGTTCTTC.

The gene calls are TRBV5-5 and TRBJ1-2; the match to TRBD1 covers 8 bases. Per germline, CDR1 SGHKS and CDR2 YYEKEE (reference sequence). CDR3 length: 13 amino acids. Germline trimming cut 2 bases from V and 6 bases from J; bases unmatched to any gene: 3. In nucleotides, the CDR3 is TGTGCCAGCAGCTTACAGGGGGTAGATGGCTACACCTTC. This translates into CASSLQGVDGYTF.

This clone was observed a handful of times. The chain links TRBV2 to TRBJ1-5; D is uncertain. Trimming removed 4 bases at V and 1 base at J, with 8 bases between. Germline CDR1 reads SNHLY; CDR2 reads FYNNEI. The CDR3 spans 14 residues. For the CDR3, the DNA is TGTGCCAGCAGTGTCGACACCAGCAATCAGCCCCAGCATTTT. Encoded protein: CASSVDTSNQPQHF.

Comment on this clone: Other DNA sequences within the sample encode an identical CDR3. The chain uses TRBV9 and TRBJ2-7; 7 bases match TRBD2. After removal of 2 bases from V and 1 base from J, the junction contained 0 bases not matched to a gene. CDR1 and CDR2 from the germline V gene are SGDLS and YYNGEE. The CDR3 extends over 13 amino acids. The CDR3 region has the DNA TGTGCCAGCAGCGTCGGGGGGTCCTACGAGCAGTACTTC. Translated, it gives CASSVGGSYEQYF.